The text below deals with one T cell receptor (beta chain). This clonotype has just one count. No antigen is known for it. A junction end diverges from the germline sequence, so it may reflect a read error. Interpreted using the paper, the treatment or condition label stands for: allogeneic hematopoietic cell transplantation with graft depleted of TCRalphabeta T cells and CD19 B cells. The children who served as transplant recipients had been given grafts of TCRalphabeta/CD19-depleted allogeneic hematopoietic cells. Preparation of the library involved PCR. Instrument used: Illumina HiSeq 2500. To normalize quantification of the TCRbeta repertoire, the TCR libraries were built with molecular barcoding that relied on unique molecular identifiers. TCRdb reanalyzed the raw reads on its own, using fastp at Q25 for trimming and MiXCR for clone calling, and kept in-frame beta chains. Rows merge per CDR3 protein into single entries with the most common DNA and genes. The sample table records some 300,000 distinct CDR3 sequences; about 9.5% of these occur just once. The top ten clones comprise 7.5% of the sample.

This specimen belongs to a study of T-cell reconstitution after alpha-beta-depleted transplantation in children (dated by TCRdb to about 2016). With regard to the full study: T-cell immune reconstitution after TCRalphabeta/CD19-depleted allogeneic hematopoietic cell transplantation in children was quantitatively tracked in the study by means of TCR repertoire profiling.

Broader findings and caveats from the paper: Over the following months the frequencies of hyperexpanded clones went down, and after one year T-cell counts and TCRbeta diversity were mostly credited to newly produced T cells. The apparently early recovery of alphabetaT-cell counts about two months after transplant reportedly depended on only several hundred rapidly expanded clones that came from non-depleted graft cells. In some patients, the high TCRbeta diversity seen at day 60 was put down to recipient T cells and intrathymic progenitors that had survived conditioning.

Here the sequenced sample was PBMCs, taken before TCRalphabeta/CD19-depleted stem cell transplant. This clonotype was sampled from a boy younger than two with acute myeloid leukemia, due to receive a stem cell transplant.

This receptor carries the CDR3 CASRRGGQSQHF. The DNA is as follows: TGTGCCAGCAGGAGGGGTGGCCAGTCCCAACATTTT. The chain couples TRBV27 to TRBJ1-5; the D region possibly corresponds to TRBD1 (5 bases align). Based on the germline V gene (reference sequence), the CDR1 and CDR2 sequences are MNHEY and SMNVEV. CDR3 length: 12 amino acids, cysteine to phenylalanine. Left in the record is the CDR3 DNA by itself, 36 bases read in frame from the first base.